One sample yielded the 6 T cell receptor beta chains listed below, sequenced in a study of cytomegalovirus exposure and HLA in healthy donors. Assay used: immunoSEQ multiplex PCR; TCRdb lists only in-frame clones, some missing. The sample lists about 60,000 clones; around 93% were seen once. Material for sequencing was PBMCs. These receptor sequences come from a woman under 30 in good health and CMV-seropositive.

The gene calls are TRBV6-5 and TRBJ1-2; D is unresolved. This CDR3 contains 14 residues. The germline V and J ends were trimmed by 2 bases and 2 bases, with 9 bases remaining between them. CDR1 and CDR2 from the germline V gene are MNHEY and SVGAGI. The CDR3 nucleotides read TGTGCCAGCAGTTACGATCCGGGGAACTATGGCTACACCTTC. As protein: CASSYDPGNYGYTF.

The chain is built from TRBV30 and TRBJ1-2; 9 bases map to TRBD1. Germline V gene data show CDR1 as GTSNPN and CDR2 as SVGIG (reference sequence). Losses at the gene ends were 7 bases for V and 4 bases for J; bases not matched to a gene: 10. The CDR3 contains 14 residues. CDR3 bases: TGTGCCTTAACCCGGGACAGGGATAGCTATGGCTACACCTTC. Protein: CALTRDRDSYGYTF.

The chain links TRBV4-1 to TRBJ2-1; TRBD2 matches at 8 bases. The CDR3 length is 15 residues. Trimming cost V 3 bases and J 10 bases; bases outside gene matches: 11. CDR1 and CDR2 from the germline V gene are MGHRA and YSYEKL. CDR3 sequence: CASSQGSGNRGEQFF. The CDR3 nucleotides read TGCGCCAGCAGCCAGGGTAGCGGGAACCGGGGGGAGCAGTTCTTC.

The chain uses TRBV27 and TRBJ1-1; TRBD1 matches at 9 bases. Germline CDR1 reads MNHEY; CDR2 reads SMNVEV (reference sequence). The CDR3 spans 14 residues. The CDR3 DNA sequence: TGTACGTCGTCCAGGGACAGGGTTTTTACTGAAGCTTTCTTT. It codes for CTSSRDRVFTEAFF.

The CDR3 loop is CASRPYAAYTEAFF. The CDR3 DNA reads as TGTGCCAGCAGGCCGTACGCGGCCTACACTGAAGCTTTCTTT. The V call is TRBV6-6, the J call TRBJ1-1, with D uncertain. V dropped 6 bases and J dropped 3 bases, with 14 bases sitting between them. The germline gives CDR1 MNHNY, CDR2 SVGAGI (reference sequence). This CDR3 comprises 14 residues.

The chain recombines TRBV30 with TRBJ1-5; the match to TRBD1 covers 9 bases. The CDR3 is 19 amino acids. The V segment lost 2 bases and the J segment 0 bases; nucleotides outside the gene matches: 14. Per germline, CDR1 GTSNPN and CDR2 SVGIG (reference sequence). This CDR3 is CAWSPTYIGQGYSNQPQHF. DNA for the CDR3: TGTGCCTGGAGTCCCACTTACATCGGACAGGGGTATAGCAATCAGCCCCAGCATTTT.